These 3 T cell receptor beta chains were all obtained from the same sample, sequenced in a study of blood T cell repertoires in COVID-19. TCRdb keeps only in-frame clones here, not all; method: immunoSEQ multiplex PCR. The sample contains roughly 200,000 clones, 70% to 90% of which appear only once. Material: peripheral blood. All receptors derive from a woman in her 70s with active or convalescent COVID-19.

This chain connects TRBV11-3 to TRBJ2-2, with D perhaps matching TRBD1 (6 bases). The V gene's germline CDR1 is SGHNT and CDR2 YENEEA. The CDR3 has 15 amino acids. V lost 4 bases and J 1 base, leaving 10 bases between the germline ends. The CDR3, as DNA: TGTGCCAGCAGCTCTTCCAGGGGGAACACCGGGGAGCTGTTTTTT. Its translation: CASSSSRGNTGELFF.

In this sample, this clone turned up many times. The genes are TRBV6-5 and TRBJ2-1; 11 bases agree with TRBD2. The CDR3 runs to 14 residues. The ends lost 7 bases at V and 3 bases at J; junction bases unmatched: 2. CDR1 and CDR2 (germline): MNHEY, SVGAGI. Written as DNA, the CDR3 is TGTGCCAGCACACTAGCGGGAGACTACAATGAGCAGTTCTTC. This gives the protein CASTLAGDYNEQFF.

This clone was detected many times. This sequence joins TRBV5-1 and TRBJ2-2; 13 nucleotides align to TRBD2. Per germline, CDR1 SGHRS and CDR2 YFSETQ. This CDR3 region has 17 residues. After removal of 2 bases from V and 0 bases from J, the junction contained 1 base not matched to a gene. CDR3 sequence (DNA): TGCGCCAGCAGCTTCGGGACTAGCGGGACGAACACCGGGGAGCTGTTTTTT. Amino acids: CASSFGTSGTNTGELFF.